The TCR beta chain described here comes from a study of blood T cell repertoires in COVID-19. As handled by the study authors: Estimated nucleated cell counts came from reference gene primer amplification. The repertoire was sequenced with immunoSEQ multiplex PCR; TCRdb's copy has only in-frame clones and lacks some. That table furnishes V, J and clone size, whereas the DNA furnished D and trimming. The sample lists fewer than 250,000 clones, roughly 85% seen once, with 9.5% to 14% in the top ten. Participants were placed into cohorts based on the clinical history they reported. This clone occurred once. V was clipped by 5 bases and J by 1 base, with 14 bases between them. The germline gives CDR1 MNHEY, CDR2 SMNVEV (reference sequence). The length of the CDR3 is 15 residues.

The receptor was derived from a man in his thirties or forties who had recovered from COVID-19. The sample taken for sequencing was PBMCs or T cells enriched from blood (not recorded which). V gene TRBV27 combines with J gene TRBJ1-1, with D perhaps TRBD1 (5 bases). The CDR3 DNA reads TGTGCCAGCAGTCCGGGAGGGGCCTCGAACACTGAAGCTTTCTTT. It yields the protein CASSPGGASNTEAFF.